This is a list of T cell receptor beta chains from one sample in a study of radiotherapy plus CTLA-4 blockade in lung cancer. The assay was immunoSEQ multiplex PCR, and TCRdb's table has in-frame clones only and misses some. The sample lists around 100,000 clones, approximately 77% occurring once. The input for sequencing was peripheral blood, taken from a patient treated with radiotherapy plus ipilimumab. Every receptor here comes from a human donor with non-small cell lung cancer that progressed on radiotherapy plus ipilimumab. Some clones in this sample may be carry-over from other donors' samples. Both conserved end residues are part of each CDR3. Fields, in order: J gene, V gene, clone size, D gene, CDR3 protein, CDR3 DNA. D genes are given only for firm matches. Not all rows give a size; the values are once, few, many and, for expanded clones, a class.

TRBJ2-3,TRBV7-9,NA,NA,CASSSELTDTQYF,TGTGCCAGCAGCTCCGAACTCACAGATACGCAGTATTTT
TRBJ1-1,TRBV29-1,NA,NA,CSTSRDLMNTEAFF,TGCAGCACCTCCCGGGACCTCATGAACACTGAAGCTTTCTTT
TRBJ2-2,TRBV5-1,few,NA,CASSPQLFTTGELFF,TGCGCCAGCAGCCCCCAATTGTTCACCACCGGGGAGCTGTTTTTT
TRBJ1-6,TRBV27,NA,NA,CASSSPGLNSPLHF,TGTGCCAGCAGTTCCCCTGGACTCAATTCACCCCTCCACTTT
TRBJ2-7,TRBV7-9,NA,NA,CASSPGHSRPEQYF,TGTGCCAGCAGCCCAGGACATTCACGGCCAGAGCAGTACTTC
TRBJ1-5,TRBV6-1,once,NA,CASSESGRNNQPQHF,TGTGCCAGCAGTGAATCGGGACGGAACAATCAGCCCCAGCATTTT
TRBJ2-1,TRBV5-1,NA,TRBD1,CASSDPQGADEQFF,TGCGCCAGCAGCGATCCCCAGGGGGCCGATGAGCAGTTCTTC
TRBJ1-3,TRBV7-6,NA,TRBD1,CASSLDRGYSGNTIYF,TGTGCCAGCAGCTTAGACAGGGGCTACTCTGGAAACACCATATATTTT
TRBJ2-5,TRBV7-2,once,NA,CASRMWATSETQYF,TGTGCCAGCAGAATGTGGGCCACCAGCGAGACCCAGTACTTC
TRBJ1-5,TRBV6-5,NA,NA,CASTLGGTSSGAQHF,TGTGCCAGCACCCTGGGGGGGACGTCCTCGGGAGCCCAGCATTTT